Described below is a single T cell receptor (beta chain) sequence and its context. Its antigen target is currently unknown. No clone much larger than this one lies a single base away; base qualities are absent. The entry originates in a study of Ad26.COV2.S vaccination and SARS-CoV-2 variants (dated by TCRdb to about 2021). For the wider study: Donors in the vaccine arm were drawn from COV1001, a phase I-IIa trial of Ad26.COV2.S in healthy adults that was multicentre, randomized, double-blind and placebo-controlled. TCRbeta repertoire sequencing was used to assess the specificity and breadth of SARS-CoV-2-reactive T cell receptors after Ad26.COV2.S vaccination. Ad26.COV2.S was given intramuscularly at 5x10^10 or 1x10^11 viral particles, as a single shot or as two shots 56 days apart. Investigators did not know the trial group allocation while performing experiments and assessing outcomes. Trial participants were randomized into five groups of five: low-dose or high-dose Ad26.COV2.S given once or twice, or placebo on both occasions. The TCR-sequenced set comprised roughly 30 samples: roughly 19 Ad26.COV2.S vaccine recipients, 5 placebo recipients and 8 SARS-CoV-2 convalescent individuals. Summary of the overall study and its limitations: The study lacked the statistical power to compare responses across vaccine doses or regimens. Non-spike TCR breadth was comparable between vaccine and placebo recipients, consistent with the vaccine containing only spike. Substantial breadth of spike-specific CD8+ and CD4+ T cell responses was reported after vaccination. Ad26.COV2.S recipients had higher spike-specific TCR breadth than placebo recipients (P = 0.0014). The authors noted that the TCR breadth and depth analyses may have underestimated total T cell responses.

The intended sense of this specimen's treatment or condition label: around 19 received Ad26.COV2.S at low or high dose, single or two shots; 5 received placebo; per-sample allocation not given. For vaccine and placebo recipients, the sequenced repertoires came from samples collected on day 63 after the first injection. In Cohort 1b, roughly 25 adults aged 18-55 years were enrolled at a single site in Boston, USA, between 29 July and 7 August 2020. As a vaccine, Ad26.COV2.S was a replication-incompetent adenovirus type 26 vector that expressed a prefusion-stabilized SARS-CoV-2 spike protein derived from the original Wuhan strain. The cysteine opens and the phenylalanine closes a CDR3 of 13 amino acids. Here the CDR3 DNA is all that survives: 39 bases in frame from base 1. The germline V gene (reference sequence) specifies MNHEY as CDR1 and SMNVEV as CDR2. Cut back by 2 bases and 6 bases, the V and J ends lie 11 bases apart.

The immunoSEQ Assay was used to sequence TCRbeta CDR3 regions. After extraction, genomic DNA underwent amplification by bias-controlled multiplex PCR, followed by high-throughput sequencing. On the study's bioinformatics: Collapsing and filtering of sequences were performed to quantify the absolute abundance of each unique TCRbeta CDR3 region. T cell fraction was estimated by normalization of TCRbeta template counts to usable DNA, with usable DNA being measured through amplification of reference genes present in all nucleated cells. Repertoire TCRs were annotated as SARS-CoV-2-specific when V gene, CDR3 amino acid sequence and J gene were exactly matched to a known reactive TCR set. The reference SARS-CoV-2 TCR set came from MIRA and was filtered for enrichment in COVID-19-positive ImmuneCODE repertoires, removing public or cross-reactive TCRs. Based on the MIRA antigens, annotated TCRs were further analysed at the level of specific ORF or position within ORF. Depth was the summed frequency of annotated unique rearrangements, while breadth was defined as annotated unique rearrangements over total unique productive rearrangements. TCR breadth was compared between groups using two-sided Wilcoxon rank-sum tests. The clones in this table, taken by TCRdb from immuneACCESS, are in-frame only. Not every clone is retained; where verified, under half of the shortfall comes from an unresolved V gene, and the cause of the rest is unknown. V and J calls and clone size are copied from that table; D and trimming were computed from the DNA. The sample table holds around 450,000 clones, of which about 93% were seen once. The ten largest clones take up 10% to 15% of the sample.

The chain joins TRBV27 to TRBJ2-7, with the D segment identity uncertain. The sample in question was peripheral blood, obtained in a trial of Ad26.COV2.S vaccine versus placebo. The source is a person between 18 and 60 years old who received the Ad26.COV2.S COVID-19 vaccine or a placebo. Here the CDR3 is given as CASSLVPVSEQYF. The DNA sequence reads TGTGCCAGCAGTTTAGTCCCAGTAAGCGAGCAGTACTTC.